The entry below describes one T cell receptor beta chain. Per the original data handling: Reference gene primer amplification yielded estimated nucleated cell counts. The data were produced by immunoSEQ multiplex PCR, yet TCRdb's version contains in-frame clones alone and is incomplete. Clone size and the V and J calls come from that table; the DNA yielded D and trimming. The table has around 320,000 clones, 75% to 85% seen once. The source of the sample is a study of blood T cell repertoires in COVID-19. As for the study in general: COVID-19 samples from acute and convalescent phases originated in the United States, Italy and Spain. The analysed material was cDNA or gDNA that came from T cells, B-cell-depleted T cells, or PBMCs.

The receptor was isolated from a human donor in a cohort sampled during active COVID-19. The sequenced sample was peripheral blood.

The CDR3 region is CASSLGGLNTEAFF. The CDR3 DNA sequence: TGCGCCAGCAGCCTGGGGGGCTTGAACACTGAAGCTTTCTTT. The gene calls are TRBV5-1 and TRBJ1-1; a possible D gene is TRBD1 (6 bases). Trimming took off 4 bases at V and 0 bases at J, with 10 bases between the two ends. Germline lookup yields CDR1 SGHRS and CDR2 YFSETQ. CDR3 size: 14 residues.